Listed here is a single T cell receptor (beta chain). V dropped 3 bases and J dropped 3 bases, with 18 bases sitting between them. This CDR3 has 16 amino acids. The germline V gene has CDR1 LNHNV and CDR2 YYDKDF (reference sequence). The sample is drawn from a study of radiation and T cells in renal cell carcinoma. Study background: Nephrectomy followed 15 Gy stereotactic body radiation by 4 weeks.

Some clones are missing from TCRdb's copy, which holds only in-frame ones; the method was immunoSEQ multiplex PCR. The data contain roughly 130,000 clones, 85% to 90% of them singletons. Time point noted: blood 2 weeks post-SBRT. Treatment given: 15 Gy SBRT to primary tumor, nephrectomy 4 weeks later. Serial blood draws occurred at baseline and 2 and 4 weeks post-SBRT. This renal cell carcinoma was of the clear cell type. Sample: blood, taken from a patient whose treatment included radiotherapy and nephrectomy. V gene TRBV15 combines with J gene TRBJ2-7; D assignment may be TRBD1 or TRBD2 (5 bases each). This sequence was found in a woman aged 65 to 85 with renal cell carcinoma. This CDR3 reads CATSSVSGTGNYEQYF. CDR3 coding DNA: TGTGCCACCAGCAGCGTCTCCGGGACGGGCAACTACGAGCAGTACTTC. Supplemented by reference TRBV15 and TRBJ2-7, the full variable domain reads DAMVIQNPRYQVTQFGKPVTLSCSQTLNHNVMYWYQQKSSQAPKLLFHYYDKDFNNEADTPDNFQSRRPNTSFCFLDIRSPGLGDTAMYLCATSSVSGTGNYEQYFGPGTRLTVT.